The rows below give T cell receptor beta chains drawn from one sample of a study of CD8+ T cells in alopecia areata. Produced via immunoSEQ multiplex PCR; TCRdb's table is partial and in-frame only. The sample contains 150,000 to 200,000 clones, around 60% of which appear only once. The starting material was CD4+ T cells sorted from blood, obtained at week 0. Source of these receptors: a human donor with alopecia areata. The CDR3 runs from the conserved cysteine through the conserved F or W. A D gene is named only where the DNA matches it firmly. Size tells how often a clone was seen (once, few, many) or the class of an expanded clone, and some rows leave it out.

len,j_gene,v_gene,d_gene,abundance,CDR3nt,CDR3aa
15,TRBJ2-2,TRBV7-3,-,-,TGTGCCAGCAGCTTATCTGGGGGTCGGACCGGGGAGCTGTTTTTT,CASSLSGGRTGELFF
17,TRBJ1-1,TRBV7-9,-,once,TGTGCCAGCAGCTCTCGATTCGGTGGCAGCTCGAACACTGAAGCTTTCTTT,CASSSRFGGSSNTEAFF
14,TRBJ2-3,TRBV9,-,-,TGTGCCAGCAGCGGGGGAGCTAGCACAGATACGCAGTATTTT,CASSGGASTDTQYF
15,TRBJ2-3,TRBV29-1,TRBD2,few,TGCAGCGTCCTGACTAGCGGGGGTTGGACAGATACGCAGTATTTT,CSVLTSGGWTDTQYF
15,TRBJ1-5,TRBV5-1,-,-,TGCGCCAGCAGCTTGGTGGGGGGGAGCAATCAGCCCCAGCATTTT,CASSLVGGSNQPQHF
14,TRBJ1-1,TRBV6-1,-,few,TGTGCCAGCAGCCGAGGGTTGGCGAACACTGAAGCTTTCTTT,CASSRGLANTEAFF
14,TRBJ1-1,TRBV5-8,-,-,TGTGCCAGCCGAAATGTCGACAGTTTAAATGAAGCTTTCTTT,CASRNVDSLNEAFF
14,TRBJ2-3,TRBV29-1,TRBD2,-,TGCAGCGTTGGGAAGGGAGGGATCACAGATACGCAGTATTTT,CSVGKGGITDTQYF
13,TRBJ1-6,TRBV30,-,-,TGTGCCTGGAGTAGTAGTCGGGATTCACCCCTCCACTTT,CAWSSSRDSPLHF
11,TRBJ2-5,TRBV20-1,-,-,TGCAGTGCTAGAGATTTAGAGACCCAGTACTTC,CSARDLETQYF
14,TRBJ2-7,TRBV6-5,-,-,TGTGCCAGCAGATCGGACCTCAGCTCCTACGAGCAGTACTTC,CASRSDLSSYEQYF
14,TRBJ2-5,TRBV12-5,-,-,TGTGCTAGTGGTTTGGAATCCAGAGAAGAGACCCAGTACTTC,CASGLESREETQYF
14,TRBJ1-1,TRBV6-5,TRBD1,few,TGTGCCAGCAGACCACACGACAGGGACACTGAAGCTTTCTTT,CASRPHDRDTEAFF
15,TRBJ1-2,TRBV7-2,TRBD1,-,TGTGCCAGCAGCCTCAAACCGGGACAGATACATGGCTACACCTTC,CASSLKPGQIHGYTF
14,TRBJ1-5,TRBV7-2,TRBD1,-,TGTGCCAGCAGTTTGGGACAGTCAAATCAGCCCCAGCATTTT,CASSLGQSNQPQHF
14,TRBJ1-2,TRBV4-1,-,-,TGCGCCAGCAGCCAAGTAACAGTGGGCGATGGCTACACCTTC,CASSQVTVGDGYTF
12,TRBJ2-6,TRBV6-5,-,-,TGTGCCAGCGGCCTTGGGGCCAACGTCCTGACTTTC,CASGLGANVLTF
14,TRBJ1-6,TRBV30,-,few,TGTGCCTGGTCTAGACTGGGAGAGAATTCACCCCTCCACTTT,CAWSRLGENSPLHF
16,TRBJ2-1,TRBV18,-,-,TGTGCCAGCTCACCACCCCAGGCAGGGGGGGGGAATGAGCAGTTCTTC,CASSPPQAGGGNEQFF
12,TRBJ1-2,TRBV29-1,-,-,TGCAGCGTTGAAGGACACCAGTATGGCTACACCTTC,CSVEGHQYGYTF
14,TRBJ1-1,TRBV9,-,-,TGTGCCAGCAGCCCCCCCCCGGGGAACACTGAAGCTTTCTTT,CASSPPPGNTEAFF
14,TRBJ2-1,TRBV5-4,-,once,TGTGCCAGCAGCTTGGCCTCGGGCGGGGGCCAGCAGTTCTTC,CASSLASGGGQQFF
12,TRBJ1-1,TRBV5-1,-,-,TGCGCCAGCAGCTTGACGAACACTGAAGCTTTCTTT,CASSLTNTEAFF
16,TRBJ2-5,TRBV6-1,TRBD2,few,TGTGCCAGCAGTGTTTTAGCGGGGGGGGGACAAGAGACCCAGTACTTC,CASSVLAGGGQETQYF
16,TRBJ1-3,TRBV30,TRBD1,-,TGTGCCTGGAGTGTCAGGGGGATTTTCTCTGGAAACACCATATATTTT,CAWSVRGIFSGNTIYF
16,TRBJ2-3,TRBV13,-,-,TGTGCCAGCACCTCGCCCCTAGACCGATCCACAGATACGCAGTATTTT,CASTSPLDRSTDTQYF
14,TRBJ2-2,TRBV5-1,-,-,TGCGCCAGCAGCTTGGGGCAGGACACCGGGGAGCTGTTTTTT,CASSLGQDTGELFF
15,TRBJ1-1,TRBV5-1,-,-,TGCGCCAGCAGTTATCGGACACGGGAGAACACTGAAGCTTTCTTT,CASSYRTRENTEAFF
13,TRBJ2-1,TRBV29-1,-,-,TGCGTTGTGGGGCGCGGCGCCTACAATGAGCAGTTCTTC,CVVGRGAYNEQFF
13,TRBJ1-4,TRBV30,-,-,TGTGCCTGGGCTCGACAGTCTAATGAAAAACTGTTTTTT,CAWARQSNEKLFF
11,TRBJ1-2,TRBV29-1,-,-,TGCAGCGTTGATCCTGGGGATGGCTACACCTTC,CSVDPGDGYTF
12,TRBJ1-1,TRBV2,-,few,TGTGCCGGCAGACAGTGGAACACTGAAGCTTTCTTT,CAGRQWNTEAFF
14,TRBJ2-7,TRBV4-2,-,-,TGTGCCAGCAGCCAAGATTGGACAGCCTACGAGCAGTACTTC,CASSQDWTAYEQYF
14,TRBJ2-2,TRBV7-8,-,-,TGTGCCAGCGCACTTGGGGGCGACACCGGGGAGCTGTTTTTT,CASALGGDTGELFF
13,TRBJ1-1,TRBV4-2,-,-,TGTGCCAGCAGCCAAGAAACGTTCGCTGAAGCTTTCTTT,CASSQETFAEAFF
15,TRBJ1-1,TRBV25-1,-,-,TGTGCCAGCAGTGAAGTTAGGGGCTGGAACACTGAAGCTTTCTTT,CASSEVRGWNTEAFF
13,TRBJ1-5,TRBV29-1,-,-,TGCAGCGTCAGGACTTCGGGCGATCAGCCCCAGCATTTT,CSVRTSGDQPQHF
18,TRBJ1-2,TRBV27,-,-,TGTGCCAGCAGCTTTACGGCGGAAGGGGGGATATTGATCTATGGCTACACCTTC,CASSFTAEGGILIYGYTF
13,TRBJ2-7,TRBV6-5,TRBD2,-,TGTGCCAGCAGTTACAGGGGGACTAGCGAGCAGTACTTC,CASSYRGTSEQYF
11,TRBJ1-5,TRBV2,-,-,TGTGCCAGCAGTGAAGCGGGACCCCAGCATTTT,CASSEAGPQHF
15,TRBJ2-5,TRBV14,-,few,TGTGCCAGCAGCCAAGGTGCAGGGCGTCATGGGACCCAGTACTTC,CASSQGAGRHGTQYF
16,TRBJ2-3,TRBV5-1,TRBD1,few,TGCGCCAGCAGCTTTCAGTATCCGTCCGGGACAGCTACGCAGTATTTT,CASSFQYPSGTATQYF
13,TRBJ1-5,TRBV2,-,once,TGTGCCAGCAGTGAGGGGCTTGAGAGGCCCCAGCATTTT,CASSEGLERPQHF
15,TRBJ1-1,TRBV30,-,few,TGTGCCTGGAGTGTAGCAGGCTATGGGAACACTGAAGCTTTCTTT,CAWSVAGYGNTEAFF
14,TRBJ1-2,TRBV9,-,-,TGTGCCAGCAGCACCCACAGGGTCCACGATGGCTACACCTTC,CASSTHRVHDGYTF